The rows below give T cell receptor beta chains drawn from one sample of a study of shared clonotypes between healthy human individuals. Libraries were prepared by immunoSEQ multiplex PCR; TCRdb keeps only in-frame clonotypes and omits some of them. Of roughly 2 million clones detected, under 97% appear once; the ten largest clones hold approximately 0.13%. What was sequenced was naive CD4+ T cells sorted from blood. The receptors shown here come from a man aged 18 to 35 in good health. CDR3s include the opening cysteine and the closing phenylalanine or tryptophan. A D gene is named only where the DNA matches it firmly. The size of a clone is reported for some rows only, either as once, few or many, or as a class for expanded clones.

V gene,D gene,clone size,J gene,CDR3 protein,CDR3 DNA
TRBV5-1,TRBD2,-,TRBJ2-7,CASSTSGSLSTYEQYF,TGCGCCAGCAGCACCAGCGGGAGCCTTTCAACCTACGAGCAGTACTTC
TRBV6-6,-,-,TRBJ1-1,CASSRPTDNTEAFF,TGTGCCAGCAGTCGTCCGACAGATAACACTGAAGCTTTCTTT
TRBV7-2,TRBD1,-,TRBJ1-2,CASSARRTGGDRGYTF,TGTGCCAGCAGCGCACGCCGGACAGGGGGCGATCGGGGCTACACCTTC
TRBV30,-,-,TRBJ1-6,CAWKNRESNSPLHF,TGTGCCTGGAAAAACAGGGAGAGTAATTCACCCCTCCACTTT
TRBV6-5,TRBD2,few,TRBJ2-7,CASSYLAGGSHEQYF,TGTGCCAGCAGTTACCTAGCGGGAGGCTCCCACGAGCAGTACTTC
TRBV6-1,-,-,TRBJ2-5,CASSDPWETQYF,TGTGCCAGCAGTGACCCTTGGGAGACCCAGTACTTC
TRBV29-1,-,-,TRBJ2-2,CSVGTNTGELFF,TGCAGCGTGGGAACGAACACCGGGGAGCTGTTTTTT
TRBV9,-,-,TRBJ2-1,CASSVAQGRSYNEQFF,TGTGCCAGCAGCGTAGCGCAGGGTCGGAGCTACAATGAGCAGTTCTTC
TRBV7-2,-,-,TRBJ2-5,CASSLVATTLQETQYF,TGTGCCAGCAGCTTAGTCGCGACTACCCTGCAAGAGACCCAGTACTTC
TRBV7-2,TRBD1,-,TRBJ1-2,CAIPGLTGWVLGYGYTF,TGTGCCATCCCTGGATTGACAGGGTGGGTTTTGGGCTATGGCTACACCTTC
TRBV28,-,-,TRBJ1-6,CASSPPTGHSPLHF,TGTGCCAGCAGCCCGCCTACAGGTCATTCACCCCTCCACTTT
TRBV10-3,-,-,TRBJ1-6,CAIRGGPGSPLHF,TGTGCCATCAGGGGGGGCCCAGGCTCACCCCTCCACTTT
TRBV5-1,-,few,TRBJ1-5,CASSLGGGNQPQHF,TGCGCCAGCAGCTTGGGCGGCGGTAATCAGCCCCAGCATTTT
TRBV29-1,-,-,TRBJ2-1,CSVEPAPSSYNEQFF,TGCAGCGTTGAACCCGCCCCAAGCTCCTACAATGAGCAGTTCTTC
TRBV6-1,-,-,TRBJ2-7,CASEGGGIYEQYF,TGTGCCAGCGAAGGAGGCGGAATCTACGAGCAGTACTTC
TRBV27,TRBD1,-,TRBJ2-3,CASSSGQGVGDTQYF,TGTGCCAGCAGTTCCGGACAGGGGGTAGGAGATACGCAGTATTTT
TRBV10-3,-,-,TRBJ1-2,CAISDWGDVGGYTF,TGTGCCATCAGTGATTGGGGTGATGTCGGTGGCTACACCTTC
TRBV5-1,TRBD1,-,TRBJ2-3,CASSSIYRDRGGDTQYF,TGCGCCAGCAGCAGCATATACCGGGACAGGGGTGGAGATACGCAGTATTTT
TRBV7-9,TRBD1,-,TRBJ1-2,CASSPETTGLNGYTF,TGTGCCAGCAGCCCAGAGACGACAGGGCTCAATGGCTACACCTTC
TRBV10-3,TRBD2,-,TRBJ2-7,CAISESTSGSTSEQYF,TGTGCCATCAGTGAGTCGACTAGCGGGAGTACGTCCGAGCAGTACTTC
TRBV28,-,-,TRBJ2-3,CASSFNTQYF,TGTGCCAGCAGTTTTAATACGCAGTATTTT
TRBV6-1,-,-,TRBJ1-1,CASRRGPMNTEAFF,TGTGCCAGCAGGCGGGGGCCCATGAACACTGAAGCTTTCTTT
TRBV6-5,TRBD1,-,TRBJ1-1,CASSYIGRGPTEAFF,TGTGCCAGCAGTTACATTGGCAGGGGGCCGACTGAAGCTTTCTTT
TRBV28,-,-,TRBJ1-2,CASSLHGAVYGYTF,TGTGCCAGCAGTTTACACGGAGCGGTCTATGGCTACACCTTC
TRBV29-1,TRBD1,-,TRBJ2-1,CSVRQGPNYNEQFF,TGCAGCGTCCGACAGGGGCCTAACTACAATGAGCAGTTCTTC
TRBV4-3,-,-,TRBJ2-2,CASSQSGTVTGELFF,TGCGCCAGCAGCCAATCAGGGACTGTCACCGGGGAGCTGTTTTTT
TRBV5-1,-,-,TRBJ2-7,CASSWQPTYEQYF,TGCGCCAGCAGCTGGCAGCCCACCTACGAGCAGTACTTC
TRBV6-4,TRBD1,-,TRBJ2-1,CASSQGTAYNEQFF,TGTGCCAGCAGCCAAGGGACAGCATACAATGAGCAGTTCTTC
TRBV19,-,-,TRBJ2-5,CASSIVSLGTQYF,TGTGCCAGTAGTATAGTTAGCCTCGGGACCCAGTACTTC
TRBV30,TRBD2,-,TRBJ2-1,CAWSAMRETGQFF,TGTGCCTGGAGTGCTATGCGGGAGACGGGGCAGTTCTTC
TRBV7-2,TRBD2,-,TRBJ2-1,CASSFPTSGTYNEQFF,TGTGCCAGCAGCTTTCCCACTAGCGGGACCTACAATGAGCAGTTCTTC
TRBV18,-,-,TRBJ2-7,CASSPPGSTYEQYF,TGTGCCAGCTCACCACCAGGGAGCACCTACGAGCAGTACTTC
TRBV7-2,-,once,TRBJ1-1,CASSFFERAHNTEAFF,TGTGCCAGCAGCTTCTTCGAAAGGGCTCACAACACTGAAGCTTTCTTT
TRBV5-1,TRBD2,-,TRBJ2-2,CASSLGQSGSNTGELFF,TGCGCCAGCAGCTTGGGTCAAAGCGGGAGTAACACCGGGGAGCTGTTTTTT
TRBV9,-,once,TRBJ1-5,CASSVRTDPLRWSNQPQHF,TGTGCCAGCAGCGTACGGACAGATCCGTTACGTTGGAGCAATCAGCCCCAGCATTTT
TRBV6-1,-,once,TRBJ2-7,CASTPRPYEQYF,TGTGCCAGCACCCCTAGACCCTACGAGCAGTACTTC
TRBV6-1,TRBD2,-,TRBJ2-1,CASSEVTSGGYNEQFF,TGTGCCAGCAGTGAAGTCACTAGCGGGGGCTACAATGAGCAGTTCTTC
TRBV7-2,TRBD1,once,TRBJ1-2,CASSLDRTGPGYTF,TGTGCCAGCAGCTTAGATCGGACAGGGCCTGGCTACACCTTC
TRBV5-1,TRBD2,once,TRBJ2-5,CASSSGLAGGYQETQYF,TGCGCCAGCAGCTCCGGACTAGCGGGGGGGTACCAAGAGACCCAGTACTTC
TRBV4-2,-,-,TRBJ2-3,CASSQSAGEADTQYF,TGTGCCAGCAGCCAATCGGCCGGGGAGGCAGATACGCAGTATTTT
TRBV30,-,-,TRBJ2-7,CAWSEVYEQYF,TGTGCCTGGAGTGAGGTCTACGAGCAGTACTTC
TRBV30,-,-,TRBJ1-1,CAWSVGRGTEAFF,TGTGCCTGGAGTGTAGGCAGGGGTACTGAAGCTTTCTTT
TRBV5-4,TRBD1,-,TRBJ2-5,CASSWDRGGRVETQYF,TGTGCCAGCAGCTGGGACAGGGGTGGACGGGTGGAGACCCAGTACTTC
TRBV9,-,-,TRBJ2-5,CASSFPDGGGKETQYF,TGTGCCAGCAGCTTCCCCGACGGAGGAGGGAAAGAGACCCAGTACTTC
TRBV7-2,TRBD2,once,TRBJ2-1,CASSWREFMAEQFF,TGTGCCAGCAGCTGGCGGGAGTTTATGGCTGAGCAGTTCTTC
TRBV5-6,-,-,TRBJ1-1,CASSLGPQEAFF,TGTGCCAGCAGCTTGGGGCCACAGGAAGCTTTCTTT
TRBV18,TRBD2,-,TRBJ2-7,CASSPSGTRLYEQYF,TGTGCCAGCTCACCATCCGGGACTAGACTATACGAGCAGTACTTC
TRBV18,TRBD1,-,TRBJ2-1,CASRGTGESPYNEQFF,TGTGCCAGCCGGGGGACAGGGGAATCCCCCTACAATGAGCAGTTCTTC
TRBV5-1,TRBD2,-,TRBJ2-3,CASSPGLAGVGADTQYF,TGCGCCAGCAGCCCGGGACTAGCGGGAGTTGGGGCAGATACGCAGTATTTT
TRBV5-1,TRBD1,-,TRBJ1-4,CASSGGQGGEKLFF,TGCGCCAGCAGCGGGGGACAGGGAGGCGAAAAACTGTTTTTT
TRBV4-1,TRBD1,-,TRBJ2-3,CASSLAGTGTDTQYF,TGCGCCAGCAGCCTCGCCGGGACAGGCACAGATACGCAGTATTTT
TRBV5-1,-,-,TRBJ2-1,CASTGYVAGEQFF,TGCGCCAGCACGGGATATGTCGCCGGGGAGCAGTTCTTC
TRBV28,-,-,TRBJ1-6,CASSLRTVDNSPLHF,TGTGCCAGCAGTTTACGGACAGTTGATAATTCACCCCTCCACTTT